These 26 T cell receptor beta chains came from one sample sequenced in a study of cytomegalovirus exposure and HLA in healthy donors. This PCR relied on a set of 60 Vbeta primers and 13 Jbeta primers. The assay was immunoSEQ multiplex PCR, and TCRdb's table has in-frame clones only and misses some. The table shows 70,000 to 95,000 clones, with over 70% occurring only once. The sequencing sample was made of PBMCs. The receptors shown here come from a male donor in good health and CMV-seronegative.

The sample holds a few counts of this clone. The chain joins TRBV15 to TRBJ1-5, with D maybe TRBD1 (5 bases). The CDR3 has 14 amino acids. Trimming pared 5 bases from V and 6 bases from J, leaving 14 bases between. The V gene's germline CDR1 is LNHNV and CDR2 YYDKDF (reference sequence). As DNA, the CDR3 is TGTGCCACCAGCGGAGTAGGGGCAGTTCAGCCCCAGCATTTT. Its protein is CATSGVGAVQPQHF.

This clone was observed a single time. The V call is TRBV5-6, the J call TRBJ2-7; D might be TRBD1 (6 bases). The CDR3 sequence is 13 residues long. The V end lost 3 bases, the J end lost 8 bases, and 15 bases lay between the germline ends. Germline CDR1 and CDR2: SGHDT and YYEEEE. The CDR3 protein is CASSSDIQGQQYF. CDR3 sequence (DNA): TGTGCCAGCAGCTCGGACATCCAGGGGCAGCAGTACTTC.

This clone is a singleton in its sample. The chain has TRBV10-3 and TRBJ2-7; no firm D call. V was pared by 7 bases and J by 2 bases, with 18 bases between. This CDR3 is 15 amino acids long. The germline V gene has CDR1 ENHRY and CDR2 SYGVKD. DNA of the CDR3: TGTGCCATCAAACCTATAGACTCGCTACCCTACGAGCAGTACTTC. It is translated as CAIKPIDSLPYEQYF.

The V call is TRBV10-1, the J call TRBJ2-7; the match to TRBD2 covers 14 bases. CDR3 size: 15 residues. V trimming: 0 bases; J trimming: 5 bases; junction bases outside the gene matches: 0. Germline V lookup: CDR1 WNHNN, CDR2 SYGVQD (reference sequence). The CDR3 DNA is TGCGCCAGCAGTGAGTCGGGACTAGCGGGAGACGAGCAGTACTTC. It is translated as CASSESGLAGDEQYF.

Here the CDR3 DNA reads TGCGCCAGCAGCCTCGACAGGATACCGAACACCGGGGAGCTGTTTTTT. It is translated as CASSLDRIPNTGELFF. The chain has TRBV5-1 and TRBJ2-2, with D possibly matching TRBD1 (6 bases). CDR1 and CDR2 (germline): SGHRS, YFSETQ. Trimming pared 4 bases from V and 0 bases from J, leaving 13 bases between. CDR3 size: 16 residues.

The CDR3 coding sequence is TGTGCCAGTGGCGACTGGAGCTCTGGAAACACCATATATTTT. Amino acids: CASGDWSSGNTIYF. The rearrangement links TRBV19 to TRBJ1-3; no clear D gene. CDR3 length: 14 residues. Germline V gene data show CDR1 as LNHDA and CDR2 as SQIVND (reference sequence). Trimming took 8 bases from V and 0 from J, leaving 11 bases between them.

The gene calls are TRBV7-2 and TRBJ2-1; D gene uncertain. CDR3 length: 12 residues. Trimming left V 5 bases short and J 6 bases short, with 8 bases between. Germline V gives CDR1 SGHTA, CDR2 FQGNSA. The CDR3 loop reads CASSPLRNEQFF. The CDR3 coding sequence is TGTGCCAGCAGCCCTCTCCGCAATGAGCAGTTCTTC.

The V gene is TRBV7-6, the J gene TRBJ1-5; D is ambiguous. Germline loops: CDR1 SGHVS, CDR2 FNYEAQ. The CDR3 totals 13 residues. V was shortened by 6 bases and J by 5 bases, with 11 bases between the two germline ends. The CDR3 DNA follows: TGTGCCAGCAGTGTAGGCGGGGATCAGCCCCAGCATTTT. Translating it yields CASSVGGDQPQHF. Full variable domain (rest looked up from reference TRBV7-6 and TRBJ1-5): GAGVSQSPRYKVTKRGQDVALRCDPISGHVSLYWYRQALGQGPEFLTYFNYEAQQDKSGLPNDRFSAERPEGSISTLTIQRTEQRDSAMYRCASSVGGDQPQHFGDGTRLSIL.

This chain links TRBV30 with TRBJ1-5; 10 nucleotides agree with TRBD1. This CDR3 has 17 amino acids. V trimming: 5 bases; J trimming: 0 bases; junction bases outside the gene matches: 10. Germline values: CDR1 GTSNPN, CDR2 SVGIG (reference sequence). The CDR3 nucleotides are TGTGCCTGGTCCCCGGGACAGGGGCCCTATAGCAATCAGCCCCAGCATTTT. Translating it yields CAWSPGQGPYSNQPQHF.

CDR3 region: CASSQEGTSGKYEQYF. Here the CDR3 DNA reads TGCGCCAGCAGCCAAGAGGGGACTAGCGGGAAATACGAGCAGTACTTC. The chain uses TRBV4-1 and TRBJ2-7, with TRBD2 identical over 13 bases. The CDR3 runs 16 residues. Germline CDR1 is MGHRA and CDR2 is YSYEKL. With 0 bases clipped from V and 4 bases from J, the junction kept 3 bases outside the gene matches.

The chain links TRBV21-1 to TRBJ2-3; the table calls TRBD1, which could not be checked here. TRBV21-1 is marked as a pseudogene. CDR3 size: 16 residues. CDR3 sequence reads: CASTGGGTGAPDTQYF. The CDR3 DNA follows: TGTGCCAGCACCGGAGGCGGGACAGGCGCCCCAGATACGCAGTATTTT.

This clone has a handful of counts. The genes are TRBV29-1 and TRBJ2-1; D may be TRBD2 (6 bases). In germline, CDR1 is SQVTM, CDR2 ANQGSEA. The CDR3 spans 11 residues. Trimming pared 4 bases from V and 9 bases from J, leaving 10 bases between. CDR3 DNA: TGCAGCGTTGTTTCGGGGGTTGAGCAGTTCTTC. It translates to CSVVSGVEQFF.

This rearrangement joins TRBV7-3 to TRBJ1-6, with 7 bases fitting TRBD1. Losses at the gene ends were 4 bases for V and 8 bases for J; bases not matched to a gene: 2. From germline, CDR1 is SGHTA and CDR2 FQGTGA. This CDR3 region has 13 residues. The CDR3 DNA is TGTGCCAGCAGCTCAGGGGGTTATTCACCCCTCCACTTT. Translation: CASSSGGYSPLHF.

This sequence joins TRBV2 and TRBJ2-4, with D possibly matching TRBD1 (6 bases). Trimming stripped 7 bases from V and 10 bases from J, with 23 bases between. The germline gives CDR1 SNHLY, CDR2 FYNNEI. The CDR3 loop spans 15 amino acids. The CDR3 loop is CASTPPLQSRGIQYF. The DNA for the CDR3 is TGTGCCAGCACCCCACCTCTACAATCCAGGGGAATTCAGTACTTC.

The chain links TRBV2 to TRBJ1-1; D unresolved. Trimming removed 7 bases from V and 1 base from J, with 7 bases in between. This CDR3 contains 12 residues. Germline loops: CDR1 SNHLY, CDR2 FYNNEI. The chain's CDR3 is CASKLRNTEAFF. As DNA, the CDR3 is TGTGCCAGCAAACTACGGAACACTGAAGCTTTCTTT.

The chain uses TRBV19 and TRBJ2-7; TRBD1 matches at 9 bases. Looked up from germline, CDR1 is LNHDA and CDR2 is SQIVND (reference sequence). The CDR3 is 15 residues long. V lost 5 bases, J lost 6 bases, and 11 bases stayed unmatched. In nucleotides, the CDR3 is TGTGCCAGTAGTCGGACCGGGACAGGGATCTCCGAGCAGTACTTC. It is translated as CASSRTGTGISEQYF.

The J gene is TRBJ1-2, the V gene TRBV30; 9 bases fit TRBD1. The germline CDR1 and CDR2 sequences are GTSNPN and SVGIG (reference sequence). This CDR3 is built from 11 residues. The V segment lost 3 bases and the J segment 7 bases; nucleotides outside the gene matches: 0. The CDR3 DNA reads TGTGCCTGGAGGACAGGGGGTGGCTACACCTTC. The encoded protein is CAWRTGGGYTF.

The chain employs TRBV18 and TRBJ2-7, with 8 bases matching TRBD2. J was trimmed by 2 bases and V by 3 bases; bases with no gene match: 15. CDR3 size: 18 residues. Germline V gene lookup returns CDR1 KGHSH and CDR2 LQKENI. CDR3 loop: CASSPSAGVAGPPYEQYF. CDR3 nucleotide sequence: TGTGCCAGCTCACCCTCCGCAGGGGTAGCGGGGCCTCCCTACGAGCAGTACTTC.

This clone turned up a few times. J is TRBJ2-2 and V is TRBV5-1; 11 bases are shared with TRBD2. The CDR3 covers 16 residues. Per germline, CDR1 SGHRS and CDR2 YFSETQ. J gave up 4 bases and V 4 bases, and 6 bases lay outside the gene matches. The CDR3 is CASSLSGRGITGELFF. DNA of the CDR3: TGCGCCAGCAGCCTTAGCGGGAGGGGCATCACCGGGGAGCTGTTTTTT. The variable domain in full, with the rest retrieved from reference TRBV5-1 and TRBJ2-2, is KAGVTQTPRYLIKTRGQQVTLSCSPISGHRSVSWYQQTPGQGLQFLFEYFSETQRNKGNFPGRFSGRQFSNSRSEMNVSTLELGDSALYLCASSLSGRGITGELFFGEGSRLTVL.

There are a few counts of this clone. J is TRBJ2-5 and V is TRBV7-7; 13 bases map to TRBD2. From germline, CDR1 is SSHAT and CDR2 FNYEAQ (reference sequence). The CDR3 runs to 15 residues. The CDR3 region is CATGLAGARGETQYF. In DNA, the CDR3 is TGTGCTACAGGACTAGCGGGAGCCCGGGGGGAGACCCAGTACTTC. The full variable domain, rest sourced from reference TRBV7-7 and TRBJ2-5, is GAGVSQSPRYKVTKRGQDVTLRCDPISSHATLYWYQQALGQGPEFLTYFNYEAQPDKSGLPSDRFSAERPEGSISTLTIQRTEQRDSAMYRCATGLAGARGETQYFGPGTRLLVL.

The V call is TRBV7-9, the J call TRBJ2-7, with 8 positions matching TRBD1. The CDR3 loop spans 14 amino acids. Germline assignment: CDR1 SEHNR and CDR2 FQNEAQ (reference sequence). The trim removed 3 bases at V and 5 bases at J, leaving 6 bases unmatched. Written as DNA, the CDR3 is TGTGCCAGCAGCTTGCAGACAGGGGTGGACGAGCAGTACTTC. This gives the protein CASSLQTGVDEQYF. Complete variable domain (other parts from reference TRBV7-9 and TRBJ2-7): DTGVSQNPRHKITKRGQNVTFRCDPISEHNRLYWYRQTLGQGPEFLTYFQNEAQLEKSRLLSDRFSAERPKGSFSTLEIQRTEQGDSAMYLCASSLQTGVDEQYFGPGTRLTVT.

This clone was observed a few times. The CDR3 DNA sequence: TGTGCCAGTAGGGACAGGGCCTCGGACACTGAAGCTTTCTTT. Translating gives CASRDRASDTEAFF. The chain carries TRBV19 and TRBJ1-1; 8 positions match TRBD1. This CDR3 is built from 14 residues. Germline CDR1 and CDR2: LNHDA and SQIVND (reference sequence). V trimming: 6 bases; J trimming: 3 bases; junction bases outside the gene matches: 6.

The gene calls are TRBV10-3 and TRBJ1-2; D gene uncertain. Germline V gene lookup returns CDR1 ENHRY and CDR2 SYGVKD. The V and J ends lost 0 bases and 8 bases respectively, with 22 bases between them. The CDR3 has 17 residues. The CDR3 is CAISESLSVNSQWGYTF. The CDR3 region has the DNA TGTGCCATCAGTGAGTCGTTGTCGGTTAACTCCCAATGGGGCTACACCTTC.

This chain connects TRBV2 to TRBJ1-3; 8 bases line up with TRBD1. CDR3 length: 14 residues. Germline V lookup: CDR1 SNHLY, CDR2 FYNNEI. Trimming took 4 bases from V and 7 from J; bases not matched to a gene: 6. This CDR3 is CASSAGTGRNTIYF. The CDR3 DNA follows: TGTGCCAGCAGTGCCGGGACAGGAAGGAACACCATATATTTT.

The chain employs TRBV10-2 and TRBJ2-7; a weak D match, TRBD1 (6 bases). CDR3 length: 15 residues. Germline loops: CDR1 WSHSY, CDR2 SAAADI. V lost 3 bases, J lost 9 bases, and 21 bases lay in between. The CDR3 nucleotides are TGCGCCAGCAGTGAAGTACCCCAGGGGCTAGTCCGGCAGTACTTC. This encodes CASSEVPQGLVRQYF.

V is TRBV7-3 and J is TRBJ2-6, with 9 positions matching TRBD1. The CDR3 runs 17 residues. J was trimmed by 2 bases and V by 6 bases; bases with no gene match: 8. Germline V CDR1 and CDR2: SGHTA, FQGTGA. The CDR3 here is CASRGQGLATGANVLTF. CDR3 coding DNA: TGTGCCAGCAGGGGACAGGGTCTAGCAACTGGGGCCAACGTCCTGACTTTC.